The 27 T cell receptor beta chains below all came from one sample that was sequenced in a study of T cell responses to AZD1222 COVID-19 vaccine. Sequencing was performed with immunoSEQ multiplex PCR; in TCRdb, only in-frame clones are kept and a portion is missing. This table holds 140,000 or so clones, more than 80% found once. The specimen comprised peripheral blood, sampled on day 0 of AZD1222 vaccination. The receptors originated from an adult in good health.

This chain uses TRBV27 with TRBJ1-2; D unresolved. CDR3 length: 15 amino acids. In germline, CDR1 is MNHEY, CDR2 SMNVEV (reference sequence). The V end lost 0 bases, the J end lost 10 bases, and 18 bases lay between the germline ends. The CDR3 reads CASSLSPLLTFLYTF. Written as DNA, the CDR3 is TGTGCCAGCAGTTTATCGCCTCTGCTAACGTTCCTCTACACCTTC.

This clone was seen once. V is TRBV4-1 and J is TRBJ1-1; weak D call: TRBD1 (5 bases). Trimming left V 1 base short and J 1 base short, with 7 bases between. The CDR3 consists of 14 residues. The germline CDR1 and CDR2 sequences are MGHRA and YSYEKL. CDR3 residues: CASSQVRENTEAFF. For the CDR3, the DNA is TGCGCCAGCAGCCAAGTCAGGGAGAACACTGAAGCTTTCTTT.

The rearrangement uses TRBV24-1 and TRBJ2-3, with 9 bases fitting TRBD1. The CDR3 loop spans 16 amino acids. With 6 bases clipped from V and 0 bases from J, the junction kept 6 bases outside the gene matches. Germline loops: CDR1 KGHDR, CDR2 SFDVKD. The CDR3 region has the DNA TGTGCCACCAGTTACGGACAGGGGTCTAGCACAGATACGCAGTATTTT. Translating gives CATSYGQGSSTDTQYF.

V gene TRBV5-6 combines with J gene TRBJ2-2; 9 bases are shared with TRBD1. Germline CDR1 SGHDT, CDR2 YYEEEE. V shed 4 bases, J shed 6 bases, and the junction held 7 bases outside the gene matches. The CDR3 runs to 15 residues. CDR3: CASSPRDRVSGELFF. In DNA form, the CDR3 reads TGTGCCAGCAGCCCTAGGGACAGGGTGTCCGGGGAGCTGTTTTTT. The variable domain in full, completed from reference TRBV5-6 and TRBJ2-2, reads DAGVTQSPTHLIKTRGQQVTLRCSPKSGHDTVSWYQQALGQGPQFIFQYYEEEERQRGNFPDRFSGHQFPNYSSELNVNALLLGDSALYLCASSPRDRVSGELFFGEGSRLTVL.

V usage is TRBV28 and J usage is TRBJ2-5; no reliable D call. Germline V lookup: CDR1 MDHEN, CDR2 SYDVKM. This CDR3 contains 15 residues. V was pared by 10 bases and J by 2 bases, with 20 bases between. CDR3: CATRPHASSQETQYF. DNA of the CDR3: TGTGCCACCCGCCCGCATGCCAGTTCGCAAGAGACCCAGTACTTC.

The table lists this clone with a few counts. The rearrangement links TRBV6-1 to TRBJ1-3, with a tentative D call TRBD1 (5 bases). The length of the CDR3 is 17 residues. Germline loops: CDR1 MNHNS, CDR2 SASEGT. V dropped 0 bases and J dropped 0 bases, with 12 bases sitting between them. The CDR3 here is CASSEALTGYSGNTIYF. The CDR3 DNA reads TGTGCCAGCAGTGAAGCCCTAACAGGTTACTCTGGAAACACCATATATTTT.

This chain uses TRBV5-6 with TRBJ1-3; tentative D call: TRBD1 (6 bases). Trimming took 6 bases from V and 0 from J, leaving 16 bases between them. There are 16 residues in the CDR3. CDR1 and CDR2 from the germline V gene are SGHDT and YYEEEE. DNA for the CDR3: TGTGCCAGCACCCTAGGGGGGCGAGTCTCTGGAAACACCATATATTTT. Translating gives CASTLGGRVSGNTIYF.

The rearrangement links TRBV18 to TRBJ2-5; TRBD2 matches 12 bases. Germline V CDR1 and CDR2: KGHSH, LQKENI. The CDR3 runs 15 residues. J was trimmed by 5 bases and V by 6 bases; bases with no gene match: 7. In DNA, the CDR3 is TGTGCCAGCTCGTCAGGACTAGCGGGACTTGAGACCCAGTACTTC. As protein: CASSSGLAGLETQYF.

The DNA for the CDR3 is TGTGCCAGCAGCTTGGGAGTTGTGGGGCAGTTCTTC. Its protein is CASSLGVVGQFF. The chain couples TRBV5-6 to TRBJ2-1; no clear D. The germline gives CDR1 SGHDT, CDR2 YYEEEE. CDR3 length equals 12 residues. V was shortened by 0 bases and J by 12 bases, with 10 bases between the two germline ends.

The chain couples TRBV25-1 to TRBJ2-2; the D gene is possibly TRBD1 (5 bases). Per germline, CDR1 MGHDK and CDR2 SYGVNS. V gave up 7 bases and J gave up 5 bases, with 20 bases separating them. CDR3 length: 16 amino acids. CDR3 sequence: CASTQGGALGTGELFF. The CDR3 DNA follows: TGTGCCAGCACCCAGGGCGGAGCCCTAGGGACCGGGGAGCTGTTTTTT.

V is TRBV28 and J is TRBJ1-1; D not certain. The CDR3 spans 14 residues. Trimming pared 3 bases from V and 0 bases from J, leaving 8 bases between. The V gene's germline CDR1 is MDHEN and CDR2 SYDVKM. Here the CDR3 reads CASSFGLMNTEAFF. The DNA for the CDR3 is TGTGCCAGCAGTTTCGGACTGATGAACACTGAAGCTTTCTTT.

The V and J genes are TRBV2 and TRBJ1-2, with D tentatively TRBD1 (6 bases). The CDR3 is 16 residues long. V was shortened by 3 bases and J by 2 bases, with 16 bases between the two germline ends. Looked up from germline, CDR1 is SNHLY and CDR2 is FYNNEI. The CDR3 DNA follows: TGTGCCAGCAGTGACCCCCTTTCCACAGGGAACTATGGCTACACCTTC. Protein product: CASSDPLSTGNYGYTF.

The V call is TRBV5-1, the J call TRBJ1-3, with TRBD1 matching over 7 bases. This CDR3 is 16 amino acids long. Looked up from germline, CDR1 is SGHRS and CDR2 is YFSETQ. The junction had 7 bases not matched to a gene; V was cut back by 0 bases and J by 4 bases. The CDR3 is CASSLDTRDRGNTIYF. The CDR3 DNA reads as TGCGCCAGCAGCTTGGATACGAGGGACAGAGGAAACACCATATATTTT.

This chain links TRBV4-1 with TRBJ1-1; D ambiguous. This CDR3 is built from 15 residues. Trimming took 1 base from V and 4 from J, leaving 13 bases between them. Looked up from germline, CDR1 is MGHRA and CDR2 is YSYEKL. DNA of the CDR3: TGCGCCAGCAGCCAAGTTCTGATTCAGGCCACTGAAGCTTTCTTT. Translating gives CASSQVLIQATEAFF.

The genes are TRBV4-2 and TRBJ2-2; D gene uncertain. Trimming shortened V by 4 bases and J by 7 bases, and 10 bases separated the two germline ends. The CDR3 extends over 13 amino acids. Germline CDR1 reads LGHNA; CDR2 reads YNFKEQ. This CDR3 is CASSPLRNGELFF. The DNA for the CDR3 is TGTGCCAGCAGCCCGCTAAGGAACGGGGAGCTGTTTTTT.

This chain connects TRBV5-6 to TRBJ1-2; D might be TRBD1 (5 bases). The length of the CDR3 is 13 residues. Germline V lookup: CDR1 SGHDT, CDR2 YYEEEE. The ends were cut back, 0 bases at V and 6 bases at J, with 9 bases in the middle. This chain's CDR3 is CASSLGGGNGYTF. CDR3 nucleotide sequence: TGTGCCAGCAGCTTGGGTGGGGGTAATGGCTACACCTTC.

This clone has just one count. V is TRBV15 and J is TRBJ2-5, with D perhaps being TRBD1 or TRBD2 (6 bases each). Germline-derived CDR1 and CDR2 are LNHNV and YYDKDF (reference sequence). Deletions cut 3 bases from V and 5 bases from J, with 22 bases between. The CDR3 contains 17 residues. The CDR3 DNA reads TGTGCCACCAGCAGTTGGACAGTATGGAGGGATCAGGAGACCCAGTACTTC. Encoded protein: CATSSWTVWRDQETQYF.

The rearrangement joins TRBV2 to TRBJ1-4; tentative D call: TRBD1 (6 bases). V shed 5 bases and J shed 7 bases, with 14 bases lying between them. Germline CDR1 is SNHLY and CDR2 is FYNNEI. The CDR3 length is 14 residues. CDR3 DNA sequence: TGTGCCAGCAGTAATGACAGGACAGCTGAAAAACTGTTTTTT. Protein sequence: CASSNDRTAEKLFF.

The chain couples TRBV6-5 to TRBJ1-2, with no clear D. Germline assignment: CDR1 MNHEY and CDR2 SVGAGI. The CDR3 totals 14 residues. Trimming cost V 0 bases and J 7 bases, with 12 bases left between them. The CDR3 bases are TGTGCCAGCAGTTACTCGAGAGGGTCGGGTGGCTACACCTTC. Translating it yields CASSYSRGSGGYTF.

The chain uses TRBV10-1 and TRBJ2-7; 9 bases map to TRBD2. Trimming took 3 bases from V and 4 from J; bases not matched to a gene: 7. Per germline, CDR1 WNHNN and CDR2 SYGVQD (reference sequence). CDR3 length equals 15 residues. In DNA form, the CDR3 reads TGCGCCAGCAGTGAACCCGGGACTAGCCGGTACGAGCAGTACTTC. Encoded protein: CASSEPGTSRYEQYF.

The chain has TRBV7-6 and TRBJ2-3; 7 bases agree with TRBD1. CDR3 size: 18 residues. The germline V gene has CDR1 SGHVS and CDR2 FNYEAQ. The trim removed 3 bases at V and 2 bases at J, leaving 14 bases unmatched. CDR3 nucleotides: TGTGCCAGCAGCTTGCTTGGGGGAACAGGGGTGTCCACAGATACGCAGTATTTT. This encodes CASSLLGGTGVSTDTQYF.

The chain links TRBV7-9 to TRBJ1-5, with 7 bases matching TRBD1. Losses at the gene ends were 5 bases for V and 0 bases for J; bases not matched to a gene: 7. The CDR3 is 16 residues long. Germline loops: CDR1 SEHNR, CDR2 FQNEAQ (reference sequence). The CDR3 coding sequence is TGTGCCAGCAGCAAAAACCCAGGGGGTAGCAATCAGCCCCAGCATTTT. Its protein product is CASSKNPGGSNQPQHF.

The chain recombines TRBV9 with TRBJ1-2; tentatively, D is TRBD1 (6 bases). The length of the CDR3 is 15 residues. V shed 3 bases and J shed 7 bases, with 19 bases lying between them. The germline CDR1 and CDR2 sequences are SGDLS and YYNGEE. CDR3 sequence reads: CASSGGASPPGGYTF. CDR3 in DNA: TGTGCCAGCAGCGGGGGGGCGTCCCCACCCGGTGGCTACACCTTC. The whole variable domain, remainder taken from reference TRBV9 and TRBJ1-2, is DSGVTQTPKHLITATGQRVTLRCSPRSGDLSVYWYQQSLDQGLQFLIQYYNGEERAKGNILERFSAQQFPDLHSELNLSSLELGDSALYFCASSGGASPPGGYTFGSGTRLTVV.

The rearrangement joins TRBV6-5 to TRBJ2-7, with TRBD2 matching over 8 bases. This CDR3 region has 15 residues. Looked up from germline, CDR1 is MNHEY and CDR2 is SVGAGI. V was clipped by 7 bases and J by 2 bases; unmatched bases: 10. CDR3 residues: CASTPGGATPYEQYF. The CDR3 DNA reads as TGTGCCAGCACCCCGGGGGGGGCGACCCCCTACGAGCAGTACTTC.

V is TRBV6-5 and J is TRBJ1-3; TRBD1 might be the D (5 bases). This CDR3 comprises 14 residues. The V and J ends lost 6 bases and 4 bases respectively, with 13 bases between them. CDR1 and CDR2 (germline): MNHEY, SVGAGI. The CDR3 nucleotides read TGTGCCAGCAGACTCGGGACTCCCGGAAACACCATATATTTT. Protein: CASRLGTPGNTIYF.

The V call is TRBV10-3, the J call TRBJ1-5; D is unclear. The CDR3 runs to 15 residues. V lost 2 bases and J 5 bases, leaving 13 bases between the germline ends. Germline V CDR1 and CDR2: ENHRY, SYGVKD. The CDR3 loop reads CAISEKPNPDQPQHF. The CDR3 DNA is TGTGCCATCAGTGAGAAACCGAACCCCGATCAGCCCCAGCATTTT.

This chain connects TRBV2 to TRBJ2-3; 7 positions agree with TRBD2. CDR1 and CDR2 from the germline V gene are SNHLY and FYNNEI. V was pared by 8 bases and J by 5 bases, with 4 bases of the junction left unmatched. The CDR3 sequence is 12 residues long. Written as DNA, the CDR3 is TGTGCCAGCTCAAAGCGGGAAGATACGCAGTATTTT. It translates to CASSKREDTQYF.